The 26 T cell receptor beta chains given below trace back to one sample, sequenced in a study of blood T cells in healthy people across ages. Using a J-beta primer mix together with a sample-barcoded 5' primer, a second PCR was run for about 6 to 11 cycles. TCRdb ran MiXCR on the 5' RACE reads and lists one entry per CDR3 protein. The table shows just over 1 million distinct CDR3 sequences, with 35% to 50% occurring only once. Sequencing was done on a sample of blood. The receptors originated from a woman in her sixties or seventies in good health.

This clonotype showed up just a few times. The chain joins TRBV3-1 to TRBJ2-5; TRBD2 matches at 8 bases. Per the germline V gene, CDR1 is LGHDT and CDR2 is YNNKEL (reference sequence). CDR3 length: 15 amino acids. J lost 0 bases, V lost 7 bases, and 7 bases had no gene match. The CDR3 region is CASTQELADQETQYF. The CDR3 DNA is TGTGCCAGCACCCAGGAACTAGCGGACCAAGAGACCCAGTACTTC.

V usage is TRBV10-2 and J usage is TRBJ2-5; 9 bases are shared with TRBD2. V lost 4 bases to trimming and J lost 0 bases; unmatched junction nucleotides: 9. Germline V CDR1 and CDR2: WSHSY, SAAADI. The CDR3 contains 17 residues. The CDR3 is CASSGTSEHLYQETQYF. In DNA form, the CDR3 reads TGCGCCAGCAGTGGGACTAGCGAACACCTGTACCAAGAGACCCAGTACTTC.

This clonotype was counted only a few times. The chain employs TRBV6-1 and TRBJ1-5, with D unresolved. Trimming shortened V by 1 base and J by 3 bases, and 10 bases separated the two germline ends. Germline V lookup: CDR1 MNHNS, CDR2 SASEGT. This CDR3 region has 15 residues. The CDR3 loop is CASSEVAAYNQPQHF. For the CDR3, the DNA is TGTGCCAGCAGTGAAGTGGCAGCGTACAATCAGCCCCAGCATTTT.

This clonotype was detected only a few times. The rearrangement uses TRBV9 and TRBJ1-2; unclear D gene. V lost 5 bases to trimming and J lost 4 bases, with 9 bases between them. The CDR3 loop spans 12 amino acids. Germline V gene lookup returns CDR1 SGDLS and CDR2 YYNGEE. CDR3 loop: CASSRPIYGYTF. As DNA, the CDR3 is TGTGCCAGCAGTCGTCCTATCTATGGCTACACCTTC. The variable domain in full, completed from reference TRBV9 and TRBJ1-2, reads DSGVTQTPKHLITATGQRVTLRCSPRSGDLSVYWYQQSLDQGLQFLIQYYNGEERAKGNILERFSAQQFPDLHSELNLSSLELGDSALYFCASSRPIYGYTFGSGTRLTVV.

This clonotype was counted a single time. A single base separates this from a much larger clone, so it may be a read error. V is TRBV5-1 and J is TRBJ2-1; 7 bases align to TRBD2. Germline values: CDR1 SGHRS, CDR2 YFSETQ. The length of the CDR3 is 15 residues. The CDR3 spells CVSSPGTTRDNEQFF. The CDR3 bases are TGCGTCAGCAGCCCAGGGACTACTAGGGACAATGAGCAGTTCTTC. The full variable domain, its missing parts supplied by reference TRBV5-1 and TRBJ2-1, is KAGVTQTPRYLIKTRGQQVTLSCSPISGHRSVSWYQQTPGQGLQFLFEYFSETQRNKGNFPGRFSGRQFSNSRSEMNVSTLELGDSALYLCVSSPGTTRDNEQFFGPGTRLTVL.

The chain links TRBV7-2 to TRBJ2-1; D is perhaps TRBD1 or TRBD2 (5 bases each). The germline V gene encodes CDR1 SGHTA and CDR2 FQGNSA. Trimming shortened V by 5 bases and J by 7 bases, and 18 bases separated the two germline ends. This CDR3 is 15 amino acids long. CDR3 residues: CASSPSGTQYNEQFF. The CDR3, as DNA: TGTGCCAGCAGCCCCTCCGGGACCCAATATAATGAGCAGTTCTTC.

CDR3 DNA sequence: TGCGCCAGCAGCTTGGGCAGGGCTGGCAATGAGCAGTACTTC. Residues: CASSLGRAGNEQYF. The rearrangement joins TRBV5-1 to TRBJ2-5, with TRBD1 as a possible D gene (5 bases). This CDR3 is built from 14 residues. In germline, CDR1 is SGHRS, CDR2 YFSETQ. Trimming took off 0 bases at V and 11 bases at J, with 17 bases between the two ends.

This chain connects TRBV29-1 to TRBJ2-5; D might be TRBD1 or TRBD2, each matching 5 bases. This CDR3 comprises 10 residues. The germline V and J ends were trimmed by 7 bases and 7 bases, with 10 bases remaining between them. Germline lookup yields CDR1 SQVTM and CDR2 ANQGSEA. The CDR3 is CSATRGTQYF. The CDR3 DNA reads TGCAGCGCCACTAGGGGGACCCAGTACTTC.

This clonotype was observed a few times. This sequence joins TRBV11-2 and TRBJ1-4; D gene unclear. The germline CDR1 and CDR2 sequences are SGHAT and FQNNGV. V was trimmed by 2 bases and J by 5 bases, leaving 9 bases between them. The CDR3 length is 14 residues. CDR3 sequence reads: CASSLWVGNEKLFF. CDR3 bases: TGTGCCAGCAGCTTATGGGTAGGGAATGAAAAACTGTTTTTT.

This clonotype turned up a few times. The chain carries TRBV24-1 and TRBJ2-1; 10 bases map to TRBD2. The CDR3 spans 15 residues. V dropped 8 bases and J dropped 4; count of bases not matched to a gene: 7. From germline, CDR1 is KGHDR and CDR2 SFDVKD. CDR3 in amino acids: CATTAWTSGYNEQFF. In nucleotides, the CDR3 is TGTGCCACCACAGCCTGGACTAGCGGATACAATGAGCAGTTCTTC.

The gene calls are TRBV7-3 and TRBJ2-4; D not resolved. CDR1 is SGHTA, CDR2 FQGTGA, per germline. This CDR3 has 13 residues. V was shortened by 1 base and J by 7 bases, with 8 bases between the two germline ends. The CDR3 sequence: CASSLRGGNIQYF. The CDR3 bases are TGTGCCAGCAGCTTAAGGGGTGGGAACATTCAGTACTTC.

This clonotype was seen just once. V usage is TRBV20-1 and J usage is TRBJ2-1; TRBD1 or TRBD2 may be the D gene (5 bases each). The CDR3 loop spans 14 amino acids. Germline CDR1 is DFQATT and CDR2 is SNEGSKA (reference sequence). V lost 3 bases and J 8 bases, leaving 17 bases between the germline ends. The CDR3 DNA sequence: TGCAGTGCTAGGGGACCTGACGGCCTCGATGAGCAGTTCTTC. Protein product: CSARGPDGLDEQFF.

This clonotype was recorded a few times. This chain links TRBV10-2 with TRBJ2-3; the match to TRBD2 covers 7 bases. J lost 5 bases, V lost 8 bases, and 13 bases had no gene match. The CDR3 sequence is 15 residues long. Germline V gives CDR1 WSHSY, CDR2 SAAADI. The CDR3 protein is CASQIGGRGRDTQYF. CDR3 bases: TGCGCCAGCCAAATCGGGGGTCGCGGGAGAGATACGCAGTATTTT.

Only a few counts were recorded for this clonotype. The genes are TRBV5-1 and TRBJ2-5; 9 positions agree with TRBD2. Losses at the gene ends were 4 bases for V and 2 bases for J; bases not matched to a gene: 12. The CDR3 extends over 17 amino acids. Germline V gene lookup returns CDR1 SGHRS and CDR2 YFSETQ. The CDR3: CASSPRDSGRAQETQYF. The CDR3 DNA reads TGCGCCAGCAGCCCCAGGGATAGCGGGAGAGCTCAAGAGACCCAGTACTTC.

The chain employs TRBV5-1 and TRBJ2-7, with a weak D call TRBD2 (5 bases). This CDR3 comprises 13 residues. Trimming removed 4 bases at V and 7 bases at J, with 15 bases between. From germline, CDR1 is SGHRS and CDR2 YFSETQ. CDR3 residues: CASSRTAGGEQYF. CDR3 nucleotide sequence: TGCGCCAGCAGCCGGACTGCCGGAGGAGAGCAGTACTTC. Based on the CDR3 plus reference TRBV5-1 and TRBJ2-7, the full variable domain is KAGVTQTPRYLIKTRGQQVTLSCSPISGHRSVSWYQQTPGQGLQFLFEYFSETQRNKGNFPGRFSGRQFSNSRSEMNVSTLELGDSALYLCASSRTAGGEQYFGPGTRLTVT.

V usage is TRBV5-1 and J usage is TRBJ2-1, with TRBD2 matching 15 bases. Germline lookup yields CDR1 SGHRS and CDR2 YFSETQ. The CDR3 contains 19 residues. The V and J ends lost 5 bases and 7 bases, in that order; junction bases with no gene match: 16. The CDR3 nucleotides are TGCGCCAGCAGATCCGGGGGGACTAGCGGGAGGTCCCTGGGAAATGAGCAGTTCTTC. Encoded protein: CASRSGGTSGRSLGNEQFF.

This chain joins TRBV6-5 and TRBJ1-4; the D gene is possibly TRBD1 (6 bases). V gave up 6 bases and J gave up 0 bases, with 14 bases separating them. CDR1 and CDR2 (germline): MNHEY, SVGAGI. The CDR3 contains 16 residues. The CDR3 loop is CASSLRQASTNEKLFF. CDR3 sequence (DNA): TGTGCCAGCAGCCTCAGACAGGCCTCAACTAATGAAAAACTGTTTTTT.

The chain has TRBV5-5 and TRBJ2-5; D perhaps matches TRBD2 (6 bases). The ends were cut back, 0 bases at V and 10 bases at J, with 16 bases in the middle. CDR1 SGHKS and CDR2 YYEKEE come from the germline V gene (reference sequence). The CDR3 is 14 amino acids. CDR3 sequence (DNA): TGTGCCAGCAGCTTGGCACAGACCGTCGGGAGCCAGTACTTC. It codes for CASSLAQTVGSQYF.

This sequence joins TRBV11-3 and TRBJ2-1; possibly TRBD1 for D (6 bases). The germline V gene encodes CDR1 SGHNT and CDR2 YENEEA. The CDR3 has 15 amino acids. V was shortened by 5 bases and J by 4 bases, with 15 bases between the two germline ends. Here the CDR3 DNA reads TGTGCCAGCAGCGCTCACATCGGACAGTACAATGAGCAGTTCTTC. This codes for CASSAHIGQYNEQFF.

The CDR3 coding sequence is TGCAGTGCTGTGGGGCGGGCCTCCTACAATGAGCAGTTCTTC. Its translation: CSAVGRASYNEQFF. V is TRBV20-1 and J is TRBJ2-1; D could derive from TRBD1 or TRBD2 (5 bases each). The CDR3 has 14 residues. V lost 5 bases to trimming and J lost 0 bases, with 11 bases between them. CDR1 DFQATT and CDR2 SNEGSKA come from the germline V gene (reference sequence).

This clonotype showed up just a few times. This chain connects TRBV28 to TRBJ2-7; D possibly corresponds to TRBD1 (6 bases). The germline CDR1 and CDR2 sequences are MDHEN and SYDVKM. Trimming pared 2 bases from V and 4 bases from J, leaving 24 bases between. This CDR3 region has 18 residues. The DNA of the CDR3 is TGTGCCAGCAGTTTAGCCCCGACTGACAGGATCCTCCATTACGAGCAGTACTTC. Protein sequence: CASSLAPTDRILHYEQYF.

This clonotype was seen only a few times. The chain joins TRBV6-2 or TRBV6-3 to TRBJ2-7, with TRBD1 matching 10 bases. This CDR3 is 14 amino acids long. J gave up 4 bases and V 7 bases, and 7 bases lay outside the gene matches. In germline, CDR1 is MNHEY, CDR2 SVGEGT. CDR3 nucleotide sequence: TGTGCCAGCAACCCAGACAGGGGGCTATACGAGCAGTACTTC. Translated: CASNPDRGLYEQYF.

This clonotype occurred many times. Relative to the germline gene, one junction end is altered; a read error may explain this. The chain links TRBV4-2 to TRBJ2-3, with TRBD2 as a possible D gene (5 bases). The CDR3 loop spans 13 amino acids. From germline, CDR1 is LGHNA and CDR2 YNFKEQ. Written as DNA, the CDR3 is TGCGCCAGCAGCCAAGAGGGTGGGGATACGCAGTATTTT. Its translation is CASSQEGGDTQYF.

This clonotype was recorded a few times. This chain connects TRBV7-2 to TRBJ2-1; D possibly corresponds to TRBD2 (6 bases). V shed 1 base and J shed 3 bases, with 10 bases lying between them. The CDR3 totals 15 residues. Germline lookup yields CDR1 SGHTA and CDR2 FQGNSA. The CDR3 loop reads CASSLEPGDYNEQFF. CDR3 coding DNA: TGTGCCAGCAGCTTAGAGCCGGGAGACTACAATGAGCAGTTCTTC.

This clonotype has just a few counts. The chain employs TRBV13 and TRBJ2-3, with no clear D. This CDR3 comprises 12 residues. Trimming took 5 bases from V and 4 from J, leaving 7 bases between them. Germline V gives CDR1 PRHDT, CDR2 FYEKMQ (reference sequence). This CDR3 reads CASSPQPDTQYF. CDR3 nucleotides: TGTGCCAGCAGCCCACAACCAGATACGCAGTATTTT. The whole variable domain, remainder taken from reference TRBV13 and TRBJ2-3, is AAGVIQSPRHLIKEKRETATLKCYPIPRHDTVYWYQQGPGQDPQFLISFYEKMQSDKGSIPDRFSAQQFSDYHSELNMSSLELGDSALYFCASSPQPDTQYFGPGTRLTVL.

The chain has TRBV5-1 and TRBJ2-2; D is possibly TRBD1 (5 bases). Trimming shortened V by 1 base and J by 4 bases, and 11 bases separated the two germline ends. The germline CDR1 and CDR2 sequences are SGHRS and YFSETQ. The CDR3 consists of 15 residues. The CDR3 spells CASSLLTELTGELFF. The CDR3 DNA reads TGCGCCAGCAGCTTGTTGACAGAACTCACCGGGGAGCTGTTTTTT. The entire variable domain, with the rest obtained from reference TRBV5-1 and TRBJ2-2, is as follows: KAGVTQTPRYLIKTRGQQVTLSCSPISGHRSVSWYQQTPGQGLQFLFEYFSETQRNKGNFPGRFSGRQFSNSRSEMNVSTLELGDSALYLCASSLLTELTGELFFGEGSRLTVL.